Presented here are 10 T cell receptor beta chains from one specimen sequenced in a study of CD8+ T cells in alopecia areata. cDNA prepared by RNA extraction and subsequent reverse transcription served as the template for sequencing. Sequencing was performed with immunoSEQ multiplex PCR; in TCRdb, only in-frame clones are kept and a portion is missing. The data show 80,000 to 95,000 clones, with around 40% seen just once and less than 20% held by the top ten. Treatment reported: oral pan-JAK inhibitor, 5-10 mg twice daily. The sample consisted of CD8+ T cells sorted from blood, taken at week 24, from a patient treated with tofacitinib. The receptors come from a human donor with alopecia areata.

The chain has TRBV6-5 and TRBJ2-7, with D tentatively TRBD2 (6 bases). Per the germline V gene, CDR1 is MNHEY and CDR2 is SVGAGI. CDR3 size: 13 residues. The V end lost 5 bases, the J end lost 4 bases, and 12 bases lay between the germline ends. For the CDR3, the DNA is TGTGCCAGCAGTCCCCGGAGGGCTTACGAGCAGTACTTC. Encoded protein: CASSPRRAYEQYF.

The chain joins TRBV4-1 to TRBJ2-7; D is possibly TRBD2 (5 bases). This CDR3 has 18 residues. In germline, CDR1 is MGHRA, CDR2 YSYEKL. Trimming shortened V by 2 bases and J by 3 bases, and 23 bases separated the two germline ends. Here the CDR3 reads CASSQSSNGLVGSYEQYF. CDR3 bases: TGCGCCAGCAGCCAATCGTCAAATGGCCTAGTGGGGAGCTACGAGCAGTACTTC.

The chain combines TRBV4-1 with TRBJ2-1; 7 nucleotides match TRBD2. The CDR3 spans 14 residues. Germline CDR1 reads MGHRA; CDR2 reads YSYEKL. Trimming at V came to 2 bases and at J to 10 bases, leaving 8 bases not matched to a gene. Written as DNA, the CDR3 is TGCGCCAGCAGCCAACCTCGGGGGGATGCGGAGCAGTTCTTC. It encodes CASSQPRGDAEQFF.

CDR3 sequence (DNA): TGTGCCACCTCTCCGACAGGGCGGCATTCCTACGAGCAGTACTTC. It translates to CATSPTGRHSYEQYF. The chain carries TRBV27 and TRBJ2-7; 7 nucleotides agree with TRBD1. The CDR3 is made up of 15 amino acids. V shed 10 bases, J shed 1 base, and the junction held 13 bases outside the gene matches. Germline CDR1 and CDR2: MNHEY and SMNVEV (reference sequence).

This clone was observed a few times. The chain uses TRBV7-2 and TRBJ2-7, with D possibly TRBD1 on 5 matching bases. The CDR3 consists of 15 residues. Germline values: CDR1 SGHTA, CDR2 FQGNSA. Deletions cut 5 bases from V and 6 bases from J, with 20 bases between. CDR3: CASSRRHGERGEQYF. The CDR3, as DNA: TGTGCCAGCAGCAGACGCCATGGCGAAAGGGGCGAGCAGTACTTC.

The chain couples TRBV4-1 to TRBJ2-3, with D uncertain. Trimming took 4 bases from V and 2 from J, leaving 16 bases between them. There are 16 residues in the CDR3. Germline V gene lookup returns CDR1 MGHRA and CDR2 YSYEKL. The CDR3 region is CASSPLLSSDTDTQYF. CDR3 sequence (DNA): TGCGCCAGCAGCCCCTTACTATCGTCTGACACAGATACGCAGTATTTT.

The V gene is TRBV29-1, the J gene TRBJ2-1, with 10 bases fitting TRBD2. CDR1 is SQVTM and CDR2 is ANQGSEA in the germline V gene. This CDR3 contains 14 residues. Trimming removed 8 bases from V and 8 bases from J; junction bases left unmatched: 12. The CDR3 DNA follows: TGCAGCACCGAAGGGCTAGCGGGAGACTATGAGCAGTTCTTC. Encoded protein: CSTEGLAGDYEQFF.

This clone appeared a few times. In DNA, the CDR3 is TGTGCCAGCAGCTTAGCGGAGGGTGACAATCAGCCCCAGCATTTT. The encoded protein is CASSLAEGDNQPQHF. The chain uses TRBV11-2 and TRBJ1-5; D call uncertain. The ends were cut back, 1 base at V and 3 bases at J, with 10 bases in the middle. Germline V gene lookup returns CDR1 SGHAT and CDR2 FQNNGV. The CDR3 covers 15 residues.

This clone was observed a few times. This chain uses TRBV7-9 with TRBJ2-7; D may be TRBD2 (6 bases). The V gene lost 5 bases and the J gene lost 5 bases, with 16 bases spanning the gap. The CDR3 consists of 14 residues. CDR1 and CDR2 from the germline V gene are SEHNR and FQNEAQ (reference sequence). The CDR3 coding sequence is TGTGCCAGCAGCGTTCCGGGACTCCGTCACGAGCAGTACTTC. Translated: CASSVPGLRHEQYF.

A single count supports this clone. The V and J genes are TRBV7-6 and TRBJ1-1, with unresolved D. The V and J ends lost 0 bases and 4 bases respectively, with 21 bases between them. Germline V CDR1 and CDR2: SGHVS, FNYEAQ. This CDR3 is 18 amino acids long. As DNA, the CDR3 is TGTGCCAGCAGCTTAGCGCTGGGAGGTAGGGCTTACGGCACTGAAGCTTTCTTT. It translates to CASSLALGGRAYGTEAFF.